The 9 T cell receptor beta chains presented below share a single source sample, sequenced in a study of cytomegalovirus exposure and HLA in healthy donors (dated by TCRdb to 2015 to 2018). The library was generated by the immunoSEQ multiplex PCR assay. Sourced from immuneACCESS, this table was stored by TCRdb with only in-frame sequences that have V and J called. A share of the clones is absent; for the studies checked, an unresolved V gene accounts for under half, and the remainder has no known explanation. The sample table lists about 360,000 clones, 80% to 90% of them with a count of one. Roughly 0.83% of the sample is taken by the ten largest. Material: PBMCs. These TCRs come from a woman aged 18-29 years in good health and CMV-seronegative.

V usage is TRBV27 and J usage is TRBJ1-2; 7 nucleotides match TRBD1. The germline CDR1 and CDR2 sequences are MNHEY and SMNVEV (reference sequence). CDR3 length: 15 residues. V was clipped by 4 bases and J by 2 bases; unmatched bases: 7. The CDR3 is CASSSPLTGNYGYTF. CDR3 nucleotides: TGTGCCAGCAGTTCTCCCCTGACAGGGAACTATGGCTACACCTTC.

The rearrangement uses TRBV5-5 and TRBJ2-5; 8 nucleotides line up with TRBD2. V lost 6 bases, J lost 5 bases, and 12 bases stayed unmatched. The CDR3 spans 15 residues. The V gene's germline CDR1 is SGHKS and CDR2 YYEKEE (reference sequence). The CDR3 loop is CASTLGGGREETQYF. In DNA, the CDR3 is TGTGCCAGCACGCTCGGGGGGGGCCGAGAGGAGACCCAGTACTTC.

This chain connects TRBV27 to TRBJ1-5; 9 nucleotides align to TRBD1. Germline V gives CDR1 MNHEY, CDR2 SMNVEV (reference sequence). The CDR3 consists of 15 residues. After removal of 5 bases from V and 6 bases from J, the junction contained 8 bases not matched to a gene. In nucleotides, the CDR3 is TGTGCCAGCAGTCTACAGGGGGCGTTGAGTCAGCCCCAGCATTTT. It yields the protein CASSLQGALSQPQHF.

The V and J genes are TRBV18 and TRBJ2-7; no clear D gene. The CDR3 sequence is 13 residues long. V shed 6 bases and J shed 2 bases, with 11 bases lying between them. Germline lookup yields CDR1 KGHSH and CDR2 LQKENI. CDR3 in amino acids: CASSPPYTYEQYF. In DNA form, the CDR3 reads TGTGCCAGCTCCCCTCCGTACACCTACGAGCAGTACTTC.

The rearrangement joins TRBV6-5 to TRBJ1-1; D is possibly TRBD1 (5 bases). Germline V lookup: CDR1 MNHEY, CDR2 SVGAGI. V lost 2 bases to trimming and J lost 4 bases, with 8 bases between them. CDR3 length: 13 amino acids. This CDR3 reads CASSYVGGTEAFF. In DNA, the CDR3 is TGTGCCAGCAGTTACGTGGGGGGCACTGAAGCTTTCTTT.

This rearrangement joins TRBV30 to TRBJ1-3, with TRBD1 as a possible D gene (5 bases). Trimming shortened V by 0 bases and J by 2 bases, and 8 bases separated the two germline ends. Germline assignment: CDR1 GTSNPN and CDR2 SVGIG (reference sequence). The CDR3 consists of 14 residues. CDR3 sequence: CAWSVSGTGNTIYF. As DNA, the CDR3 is TGTGCCTGGAGTGTATCAGGGACTGGAAACACCATATATTTT.

CDR3 sequence: CASRPDRHSNQPQHF. The CDR3 DNA reads as TGTGCCAGCAGGCCGGACAGGCATAGCAATCAGCCCCAGCATTTT. The rearrangement links TRBV28 to TRBJ1-5; 7 bases match TRBD1. The CDR3 totals 15 residues. Looked up from germline, CDR1 is MDHEN and CDR2 is SYDVKM. V shed 6 bases, J shed 0 bases, and the junction held 5 bases outside the gene matches.

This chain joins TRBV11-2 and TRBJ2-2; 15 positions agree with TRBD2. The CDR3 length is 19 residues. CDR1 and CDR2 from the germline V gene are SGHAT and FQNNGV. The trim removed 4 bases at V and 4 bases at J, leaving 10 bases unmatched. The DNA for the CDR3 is TGTGCCAGCAGCTCTTACAGGACTAGCGGGAGGGCCGCCACCGGGGAGCTGTTTTTT. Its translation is CASSSYRTSGRAATGELFF.

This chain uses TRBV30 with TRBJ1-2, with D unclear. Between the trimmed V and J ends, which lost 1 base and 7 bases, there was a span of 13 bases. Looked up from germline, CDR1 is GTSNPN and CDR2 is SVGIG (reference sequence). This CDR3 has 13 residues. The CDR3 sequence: CAWSALRVGGYTF. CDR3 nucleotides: TGTGCCTGGAGTGCGCTTCGGGTCGGTGGCTACACCTTC.